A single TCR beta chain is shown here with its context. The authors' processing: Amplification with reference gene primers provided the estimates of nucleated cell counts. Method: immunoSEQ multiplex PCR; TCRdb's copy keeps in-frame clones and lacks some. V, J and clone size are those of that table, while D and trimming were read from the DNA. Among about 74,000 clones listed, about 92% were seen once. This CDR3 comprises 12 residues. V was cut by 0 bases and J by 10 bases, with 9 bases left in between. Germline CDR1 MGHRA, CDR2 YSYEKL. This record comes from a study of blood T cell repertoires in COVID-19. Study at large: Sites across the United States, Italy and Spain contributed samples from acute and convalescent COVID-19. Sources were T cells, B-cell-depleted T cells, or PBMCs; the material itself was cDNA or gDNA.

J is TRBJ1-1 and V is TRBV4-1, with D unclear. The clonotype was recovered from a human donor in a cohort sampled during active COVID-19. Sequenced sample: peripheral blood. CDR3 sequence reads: CASSQEGGLAFF. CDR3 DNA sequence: TGCGCCAGCAGCCAAGAGGGCGGGCTAGCTTTCTTT.